This TCR beta chain originates from a study of T cells after yellow fever vaccination (dated by TCRdb to about 2019). Notes on the research overall: The SMART-Seq v4 Ultra Low Input RNA kit was used to prepare libraries from fractions with low cell numbers. Bulk TCR alpha and beta repertoires were sequenced longitudinally to track T-cell clones before and after primary and booster YFV17D yellow fever vaccination. The cohort comprised two healthy male donors, one aged 18 to 29 and one aged 30 to 40 years. Blood samples were taken at several timepoints before and after primary and secondary immunization, and bulk PBMC replicates and cell subsets were isolated.

TCR cDNA was made using 5'RACE template switching, a step that added a universal primer site and unique molecular identifiers. Priming for cDNA synthesis came from both the TCR alpha and TCR beta constant segments. Two PCR steps were used to amplify libraries, with sample barcodes and sequencing adapters being added in the second step. Libraries were sequenced on Illumina HiSeq 2500 (2x100 bp) or NovaSeq (2x150 bp). The original methods were these. Demultiplexing of reads and collapsing into UMI consensus sequences were performed with MIGEC, and V(D)J alignment was carried out with MiXCR. Vaccine-responding clonotypes were identified with edgeR using replicate PBMC samples, with FDR below 0.01 and a log2 fold change above 5 up to day 15 being required. CD4 or CD8 identity was assigned to each bulk clonotype according to whether the clonotype was present at higher abundance in the sequenced CD4 repertoire or the sequenced CD8 repertoire. TCRdb itself trimmed the public reads at Q25 with fastp, ran MiXCR and retained productive beta chains. Each entry is one CDR3 protein sequence, shown with its most common DNA and genes. These V and J calls rely on TCRdb rather than the paper's analysis. Counted in this sample were a few hundred thousand distinct CDR3 sequences; approximately 8% of them appeared once. The ten largest account for around 17% of the sample.

Overall study outcomes, separate from this receptor: Because only a couple of donors were included in the study, the extent to which the findings can be generalized is limited. A small fraction of clonotypes showed up in both the CD4 and CD8 compartments, probably as a result of convergent recombination. Most clones expanded after primary vaccination (approximately 95% of CD4 and 70% to 90% of CD8) were re-detected after the booster, suggesting that broad memory maintenance occurred. Computational filtering was required because FACS-sorted repertoires could contain abundant contaminating clonotypes from the bulk population. Compared with the primary T-cell response, the secondary T-cell response was faster but weaker, reaching its peak on day 5 rather than on day 15.

This specimen's treatment or condition label, interpreted: live attenuated yellow fever vaccine strain. Two biological replicates of bulk PBMCs were collected at each blood-draw timepoint. A standard Ficoll-Paque protocol was used to isolate PBMCs from peripheral blood. RNA was extracted with TriZol from bulk PBMCs, CD4 and CD8 fractions, and dextramer-positive and dextramer-negative fractions. Turning to this clonotype: The clone's antigen remains unknown. Base qualities were left out, and no much larger clone turns up one base away.

From the germline V gene (reference sequence), CDR1 is PRHDT and CDR2 is FYEKMQ. The germline V and J ends show losses of 5 bases and 0 bases respectively, and no gene match explains 5 bases of the junction. Its CDR3 holds 15 amino acids, cysteine through phenylalanine. Kept here is only the CDR3 DNA, which spans 45 bases and is read in frame from base 1. The clonotype originates from a man aged 18 to 30 who received the YFV17D yellow fever vaccine. The sequencing here drew on PBMCs, taken 35 to 50 days after the first yellow fever vaccination. The sequence links TRBV13 to TRBJ2-3; 7 bases in the junction line up with TRBD2. The DNA is TGTGCCAGCAGCCCAGCGGGGCAGAGCACAGATACGCAGTATTTT. Translated, it reads CASSPAGQSTDTQYF.